The 8 T cell receptor beta chains given below trace back to one sample, sequenced in a study of response to subunit inactivated influenza vaccine. From the RT-PCR reads, TCRdb called clonotypes with MiXCR, one entry per CDR3 protein. The table records more than 150,000 distinct CDR3 sequences, approximately 12% of them present only once. The specimen was CD8+ T cells sorted from PBMCs, collected roughly 24 months after vaccination. The receptors originated from a man between 50 and 69 years old who received an inactivated influenza vaccine.

This clonotype has only a few counts. This chain uses TRBV3-1 with TRBJ1-1, with no clear D. The CDR3 loop spans 13 amino acids. V was shortened by 4 bases and J by 4 bases, with 10 bases between the two germline ends. CDR1 and CDR2 (germline): LGHDT, YNNKEL (reference sequence). For the CDR3, the DNA is TGTGCCAGCAGCCCGGTTACTGGCACTGAAGCTTTCTTT. Translation: CASSPVTGTEAFF.

In its sample, this clonotype was seen a few times. V and J are TRBV4-1 and TRBJ2-1, with D possibly called TRBD1 or TRBD2 (6 bases each). The CDR3 is 16 residues long. V lost 4 bases, J lost 1 base, and 14 bases lay in between. Germline V lookup: CDR1 MGHRA, CDR2 YSYEKL. CDR3 residues: CASSPTGTASYNEQFF. CDR3 nucleotides: TGCGCCAGCAGCCCCACAGGGACTGCTTCCTACAATGAGCAGTTCTTC.

CDR3 region: CASSFPTGIRTYEQYF. The DNA of the CDR3 is TGTGCCAGCAGCTTCCCGACAGGGATAAGGACCTACGAGCAGTACTTC. The gene calls are TRBV7-9 and TRBJ2-7; 7 bases are shared with TRBD1. CDR1 SEHNR and CDR2 FQNEAQ come from the germline V gene (reference sequence). CDR3 size: 16 residues. V shed 3 bases and J 2 bases; nucleotides not matched to a gene: 10. Full variable domain (rest looked up from reference TRBV7-9 and TRBJ2-7): DTGVSQNPRHKITKRGQNVTFRCDPISEHNRLYWYRQTLGQGPEFLTYFQNEAQLEKSRLLSDRFSAERPKGSFSTLEIQRTEQGDSAMYLCASSFPTGIRTYEQYFGPGTRLTVT.

The rearrangement links TRBV9 to TRBJ2-1; D gene ambiguous. V lost 0 bases to trimming and J lost 0 bases, with 7 bases between them. Germline V lookup: CDR1 SGDLS, CDR2 YYNGEE. This CDR3 comprises 15 residues. Written as DNA, the CDR3 is TGTGCCAGCAGCGTAGCCACATACTCCTACAATGAGCAGTTCTTC. It translates to CASSVATYSYNEQFF.

The chain couples TRBV7-9 to TRBJ2-4; D remains ambiguous. The CDR3 is made up of 14 amino acids. CDR1 SEHNR and CDR2 FQNEAQ come from the germline V gene (reference sequence). The ends were cut back, 5 bases at V and 0 bases at J, with 8 bases in the middle. The CDR3 DNA follows: TGTGCCAGCAGCCCCGCATTAGCCAAAAACATTCAGTACTTC. As protein: CASSPALAKNIQYF.

V and J are TRBV10-1 and TRBJ2-5; 9 bases line up with TRBD1. The length of the CDR3 is 16 residues. Trimming took 8 bases from V and 4 from J; bases not matched to a gene: 14. Germline lookup yields CDR1 WNHNN and CDR2 SYGVQD (reference sequence). CDR3 loop: CASSEGGTGYGETQYF. CDR3 DNA: TGCGCCAGCTCCGAAGGTGGGACAGGGTATGGAGAGACCCAGTACTTC.

CDR3 coding DNA: TGTGCCAGCAGCCAAGTAGGCGGGGGGCAAGGCTACACCTTC. Its protein is CASSQVGGGQGYTF. V and J are TRBV3-1 and TRBJ1-2, with D perhaps matching TRBD1 (6 bases). Germline assignment: CDR1 LGHDT and CDR2 YNNKEL (reference sequence). This CDR3 region has 14 residues. V gave up 1 base and J gave up 8 bases, with 14 bases separating them.

This rearrangement joins TRBV5-1 to TRBJ2-2; 7 bases are a match to TRBD2. This CDR3 has 14 amino acids. Trimming cost V 1 base and J 5 bases; bases outside gene matches: 2. Germline V lookup: CDR1 SGHRS, CDR2 YFSETQ. The CDR3, as DNA: TGCGCCAGCAGCTTGACCGGGGGGACCGGGGAGCTGTTTTTT. Translating it yields CASSLTGGTGELFF.